The source of this TCR beta chain is a study of cytomegalovirus exposure and HLA in healthy donors (TCRdb year 2017). Regarding the study in general: In an earlier analysis of several hundred of the donors, approximately 260 Gb of sequence data and 117 million unique TCR beta sequences from approximately 180 million T cells were reported. An early release that covered 500 to 800 HLA-typed donors contained around 300 gigabases of sequencing data and 80 million or so unique TCR sequences. Of the approximately 400 genotyped donors, over 70% fell in the genetic ancestry cluster associated with self-reported Caucasian donors. The aim of the study was to test whether cataloging public T cell receptors could identify signatures of past pathogen exposure. Using immunosequencing, the study profiled T cell repertoires from 500 to 800 subjects and related those repertoires to cytomegalovirus serostatus. Besides the first cohort of under 700 subjects, a separate validation cohort made up of 120 different subjects was used. To predict cytomegalovirus infection status, the study combined high-throughput TCR immunosequencing, statistical association of individual TCRs with disease status, and machine learning. In a later analysis, previously published TCR beta repertoires from about 670 donors were re-analyzed and high-resolution HLA genotyping was added so that TCR occurrence patterns could be studied. Rather than using new phenotypic data, the later analysis identified candidate immune exposures from TCR beta sequences and from how often those sequences occurred across donors. In an earlier analysis of 587 of the donors, high-throughput TCR beta sequencing was used to judge whether each TCR beta V gene segment behaved as functional or pseudogenic. Donor age, sex, ethnicity and CMV serostatus were compiled together with the repertoire data. Genome-wide SNP genotypes for about 65% of the roughly 670 donors were used in a later genetic analysis, which treated that subset as a discovery cohort. All discovery cohort repertoires had been generated using a single sequencing platform. HLA typing included class I and class II loci at four-digit resolution. The number of donors typed differed by locus, with 629-630 for A, B, C, DRB1 and DQB1, around 500 for DQA1, approximately 570 for DPA1, and 472 for DPB1. Roughly five DR-DQ haplotypes were handled as single units for association and clustering, since linkage in the cohort was strong. Among 398 genotyped donors of the cohort, an average of around 240,000 unique TCR beta nucleotide sequences were sequenced per donor, roughly 20% of them non-productive. Beyond this particular receptor, the publication reports: Because HLA typing was missing for some donors at each locus, association tests included only the typed subset. At a false discovery rate of 0.05, a later analysis linked 16,951 TCR beta sequences to specific HLA alleles. Some IMGT-functional V segments, including TRBV6-2 and TRBV6-3, could not be distinguished by the 87-base-pair reads and were therefore excluded. In a later analysis, most CMV-associated TCR beta chains were found to appear HLA-restricted, with HLA associations seemingly driven largely by CMV exposure. The presence/absence analyses assumed that sequencing depth was roughly uniform across donors, and that assumption may not be true. A few of the identified cytomegalovirus-associated TCR beta chains were confirmed in vitro to be specific for cytomegalovirus antigens. Only TCR beta chains were sequenced in this cohort, and the absence of alpha or paired-chain data limited detectable features. A cluster of highly shared sequence variants was judged likely to represent a technical artifact of the sequencing pipeline. While some public TCRs were present in many individuals, most TCR sequences turned up only very rarely across donors. A further reported finding was that TCR beta sequences accurately predicted the HLA-A and HLA-B alleles for most subjects in the first cohort. Compared with the roughly 600-donor mean, donors in an Asian-associated ancestry cluster had fewer N-insertions in productive TCRs, according to a later genetic analysis. Cytomegalovirus status was reported to be diagnosed by the classifier with high specificity and sensitivity in both the original and validation cohorts. Broadly in line with IMGT annotations, most TCR beta V segments showed up in productive rearrangements about 87% or about 30% of the time in an earlier analysis of approximately 640 of the donors. Assigning TCR associations to individual alleles was difficult when HLA alleles, especially DR and DQ, strongly co-occurred. Linkage disequilibrium might explain the correlated functional status among segregating V segments, but an unknown experimental factor could not be ruled out. In a later analysis, HLA-associated TCR beta chains showed more clonal expansion and lower generation probabilities than non-associated chains that were equally common. According to a later analysis, parvovirus B19, influenza, CMV and Epstein-Barr virus appeared linked to several top co-occurrence clusters. Because counts were too low, roughly 17 rarely observed V segments, including chromosome 9 orphons, were left out of the earlier analysis of a few hundred of the donors. According to the authors, the approach could potentially be generalized to other disease states and immunological phenotypes. An association between a missense DCLRE1C variant and V-gene and J-gene trimming of TCR beta chains was found in a later genetic analysis and replicated in an independent cohort. According to a later analysis, TCR association rates differed among HLA loci, with DRB1 alleles showing the most associated TCRs and HLA-C alleles showing the fewest. In the study, 164 TCR beta chains were listed as associated with cytomegalovirus. Immune exposure information for the cohort was limited to CMV serostatus.

The cohort consisted of some 670 healthy bone marrow donors. All cohort members were sampled while nominally healthy, although unrecorded immune exposures were likely present. The donor tested CMV seronegative, placing the donor among the 300 to 450 seronegative members of the cohort. Every donor gave a peripheral blood sample, and the peripheral blood mononuclear cells from that sample were used for TCR beta sequencing. Genomic DNA was extracted from the blood cell samples with the Qiagen DNeasy Blood Extraction Kit. Receptor amplification or capture employed the immunoSEQ multiplex PCR assay. For the multiplex PCR, a mixture combining 60 forward primers for TCR Vbeta segments and 13 reverse primers for TCR Jbeta segments was used. The CDR3 region of rearranged TCR beta genes was amplified from genomic DNA by a multiplex PCR assay. The Illumina HiSeq System was used to sequence the amplified TCR beta libraries as 87-base-pair reads. From the authors' description of their analysis: A later analysis tallied some 79 million unique TCR beta chains across the 666 repertoires, and about 12 million of those chains were shared by two or more donors. To remove PCR and sequencing errors, raw reads were error-corrected and collapsed into unique sequences using a nearest-neighbor algorithm that merged closely related sequences. V, D and J gene segments were assigned by aligning CDR3 sequences to IMGT reference sequences. For a sequence to be retained, a match of at least six nucleotides to both a V gene segment and a J gene segment was required. Rearrangements were classified as productive when the CDR3 lacked stop codons and remained in frame with V and J, and all other rearrangements were classified as non-productive. Following IMGT convention, CDR3 was defined as the stretch from the second conserved V-encoded cysteine up to the conserved J-encoded phenylalanine. The earlier analysis of 500 to 600 of the donors excluded sequences that lacked an unambiguous match to a single V gene segment. An earlier analysis of 587 of the donors classified V segments as functional when productive rearrangements were above 56.7% and as segregating when the standard deviation between donors was above 5%. A statistical classification framework was built for diagnosing cytomegalovirus status from the catalog of TCR beta chain sequences. In a later analysis, TCR nucleotide sequences were compared against IMGT/GENE-DB human TR gene sequences so that V and J genes could be assigned. Using the TCRdist pipeline, a later analysis assigned CDR3 sequences along with most-parsimonious VDJ recombination scenarios. In a later analysis, every TCR beta chain was defined by the combination of its CDR3 amino acid sequence and its V-gene family, and reads without a unique V-gene family were dropped. In a later analysis, some 600 highly shared, low-generation-probability nucleotide sequences were removed to address suspected cross-contamination and a sequencing artifact. In a later analysis, a clonal expansion index for each public chain was calculated from normalized within-repertoire ranks of inferred template counts. A later analysis computed generation probabilities with a VDJ recombination model fitted to out-of-frame rearrangements, and checked the results against IGoR. Hypergeometric tests were used in a later analysis to score TCR-TCR, TCR-HLA and TCR-CMV co-occurrence, with a repertoire-size bias correction applied to the TCR pairs. A later analysis estimated false discovery rates by permuting HLA or CMV assignments 20 times. In a later analysis, co-occurring TCRs were grouped using DBSCAN, with TCRdist sequence similarity added in when clustering inside HLA-allele-positive subsets. Repertoires with fewer than 30,000 or more than 120,000 public chains, plus five repertoires with anomalous nucleotide sharing, were excluded from co-occurrence clustering. In its TCRdb copy, this immuneACCESS table keeps in-frame sequences only and misses some clones. Where compared with another copy, unresolved V genes explain less than half of these, and the others have no known cause. That table supplies the V and J calls and clone size; D and trimming were determined from the DNA. The sample includes about 160,000 clones, with about 75% observed a single time. Around 4.7% of the sample is in the top ten clones.

Trimming at the junction amounts to 7 bases on V and 5 bases on J, and the germline ends lie 14 bases apart. There are 14 amino acids in the CDR3, from cysteine to phenylalanine inclusive. The only DNA kept is the CDR3, 42 bases in frame from the first base. The germline V gene (reference sequence) gives CDR1 as MNHNY and CDR2 as SVGAGI. Only a few counts were recorded for this clone. Its antigen specificity is not known. No quality values exist for individual bases; no much larger clone is one base distant. The origin of this receptor is a male donor in good health and CMV-seronegative. The rearrangement joined TRBV6-6 to TRBJ1-4; no D gene can be assigned with confidence. Sequencing used PBMCs. The sequenced DNA: TGTGCCAGCATCGATGGGGAGCTAAATGAAAAACTGTTTTTT. It codes for CASIDGELNEKLFF.